The 5 T cell receptor beta chains below all came from one sample that was sequenced in a study of blood T cell repertoires in COVID-19. Using immunoSEQ multiplex PCR, the repertoire was profiled, and TCRdb retains in-frame clones only, with some absent. This repertoire shows some 150,000 clones, around 90% found once; its top ten account for roughly 4%. The sequenced material came from peripheral blood. These receptors all stem from a woman aged 55-69 years with active or convalescent COVID-19.

This chain joins TRBV7-2 and TRBJ2-3; D remains unclear. With 5 bases removed from V and 2 bases from J, the gap between germline ends came to 8 bases. CDR3 size: 13 residues. Germline V gene data show CDR1 as SGHTA and CDR2 as FQGNSA. This CDR3 reads CASSPLYTDTQYF. CDR3 DNA sequence: TGTGCCAGCAGCCCTCTTTACACAGATACGCAGTATTTT.

The chain recombines TRBV29-1 with TRBJ1-1; TRBD1 is a possible D gene (5 bases). Trimming took 4 bases from V and 5 from J, leaving 14 bases between them. The CDR3 has 13 residues. From germline, CDR1 is SQVTM and CDR2 ANQGSEA. CDR3 sequence reads: CSVVQSTATEAFF. In DNA, the CDR3 is TGCAGCGTTGTACAATCGACAGCGACTGAAGCTTTCTTT.

This rearrangement joins TRBV11-2 to TRBJ1-2; TRBD1 matches at 7 bases. The germline V gene encodes CDR1 SGHAT and CDR2 FQNNGV. The V and J ends lost 5 bases and 4 bases, in that order; junction bases with no gene match: 4. CDR3 length: 13 residues. The CDR3 DNA follows: TGTGCCAGCAGCCCAGGGGACAGCTATGGCTACACCTTC. Its translation: CASSPGDSYGYTF.

This chain connects TRBV7-8 to TRBJ2-3; 10 bases fit TRBD1. This CDR3 region has 17 residues. Germline CDR1 is SGHVS and CDR2 is FQNEAQ. Trimming removed 4 bases from V and 3 bases from J; junction bases left unmatched: 10. The CDR3 loop is CASSYSGTGERTDTQYF. CDR3 coding DNA: TGTGCCAGCAGCTACTCCGGGACAGGGGAACGGACAGATACGCAGTATTTT.

This clone was seen only a few times. This rearrangement joins TRBV4-2 to TRBJ2-5, with TRBD2 matching 13 bases. The CDR3 runs 19 residues. Germline assignment: CDR1 LGHNA and CDR2 YNFKEQ. Germline trimming cut 5 bases from V and 4 bases from J; bases unmatched to any gene: 16. The CDR3 region is CASSFLLGTSGGEGETQYF. Written as DNA, the CDR3 is TGTGCCAGCAGCTTCTTACTGGGAACTAGCGGGGGGGAAGGAGAGACCCAGTACTTC.